This T cell receptor beta chain was recorded in a study of monozygotic twins with inflammatory bowel disease. CDR1 and CDR2 (germline): KGHSH, LQKENI. The CDR3 totals 12 residues. RNA in its total form was extracted from whole blood, and T cells were not sorted. UMIs containing a 6-nucleotide sample barcode were added via template switching. TCRdb re-called the 5' RACE reads; every CDR3 protein appears as one record, without DNA. The specimen's table records 400,000 to 500,000 distinct CDR3 sequences. This TCR derives from a human donor with ulcerative colitis or Crohn's disease, or a healthy co-twin of an affected twin (not recorded which). Sequencing was performed on blood. V is TRBV18 and J is TRBJ1-6; TCRdb calls TRBD1, which cannot be checked without DNA. CDR3 in amino acids: CASKGPNSPLHF.